This TCR beta chain emerged from a study of early T cells in non-severe SARS-CoV-2 infection. About the study: The authors sequenced bulk RNA from unsorted whole blood, leaving chains unpaired.

TCRdb redid the calling of the 5' RACE reads with MiXCR, one entry per CDR3 protein. The repertoire holds roughly 70,000 distinct CDR3 sequences, with 20% as singletons. The CDR3 has 15 amino acids. CDR1 and CDR2 (germline): LNHDA, SQIVND (reference sequence). V shed 4 bases and J 8 bases; nucleotides not matched to a gene: 6. The specimen was whole blood, collected at baseline. The TCR comes from an adult who was a healthcare worker with PCR-confirmed SARS-CoV-2 infection or an uninfected control (not recorded which). The chain links TRBV19 to TRBJ1-6; 9 bases match TRBD1. The CDR3 sequence is CASSTDRGGYSPLHF. CDR3 in DNA: TGTGCCAGTAGTACGGACAGGGGTGGTTATTCACCCCTCCACTTT. The variable domain in full, completed from reference TRBV19 and TRBJ1-6, reads DGGITQSPKYLFRKEGQNVTLSCEQNLNHDAMYWYRQDPGQGLRLIYYSQIVNDFQKGDIAEGYSVSREKKESFPLTVTSAQKNPTAFYLCASSTDRGGYSPLHFGNGTRLTVT.